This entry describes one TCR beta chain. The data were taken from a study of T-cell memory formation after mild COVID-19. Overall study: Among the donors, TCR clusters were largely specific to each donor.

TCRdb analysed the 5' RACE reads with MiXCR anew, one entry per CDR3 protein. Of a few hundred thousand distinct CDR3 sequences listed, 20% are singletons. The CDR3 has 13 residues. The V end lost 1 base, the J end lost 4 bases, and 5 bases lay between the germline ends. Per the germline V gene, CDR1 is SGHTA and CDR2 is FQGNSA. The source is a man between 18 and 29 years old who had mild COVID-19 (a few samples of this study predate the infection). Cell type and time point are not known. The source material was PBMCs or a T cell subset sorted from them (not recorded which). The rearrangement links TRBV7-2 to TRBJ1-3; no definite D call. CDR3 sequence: CASSLVFGNTIYF. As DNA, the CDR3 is TGTGCCAGCAGCTTAGTTTTCGGAAACACCATATATTTT.